The next 19 T cell receptor beta chains were all read from a single sample in a study of T cells after yellow fever vaccination. TCRdb reprocessed the 5' RACE reads with MiXCR, giving one entry per CDR3 protein. The sample includes around 88,000 distinct CDR3 sequences, roughly 14% of them seen just once. The source material was CD8+ T cells not binding an NS4B(214-222) dextramer, sorted from PBMCs, sampled approximately 22 days after the first yellow fever vaccination. The receptors stem from a man aged 18-30 years who received the YFV17D yellow fever vaccine.

This clonotype occurred a few times. This chain links TRBV10-3 with TRBJ2-3; D remains unclear. The ends were cut back, 1 base at V and 2 bases at J, with 7 bases in the middle. The CDR3 consists of 14 residues. Germline-derived CDR1 and CDR2 are ENHRY and SYGVKD. Here the CDR3 reads CAISELLDTDTQYF. Written as DNA, the CDR3 is TGTGCCATCAGTGAGTTGTTGGACACAGATACGCAGTATTTT.

V usage is TRBV6-5 and J usage is TRBJ2-7; D not certain. V was clipped by 0 bases and J by 4 bases, with 7 bases between them. There are 13 residues in the CDR3. Germline CDR1 and CDR2: MNHEY and SVGAGI. In DNA, the CDR3 is TGTGCCAGCAGTTACTCGGACGGTTACGAGCAGTACTTC. Its protein product is CASSYSDGYEQYF.

This clonotype was detected once. The chain is built from TRBV7-3 and TRBJ2-1; possibly TRBD2 for D (5 bases). CDR3 length: 16 amino acids. The V and J ends lost 5 bases and 0 bases respectively, with 14 bases between them. Per the germline V gene, CDR1 is SGHTA and CDR2 is FQGTGA. The DNA of the CDR3 is TGTGCCAGCAGCGAGGAGGACGCCACCTCCTACAATGAGCAGTTCTTC. Its translation is CASSEEDATSYNEQFF.

A few counts support this clonotype. The chain links TRBV15 to TRBJ1-3; D is ambiguous. The V end lost 3 bases, the J end lost 4 bases, and 7 bases lay between the germline ends. The CDR3 runs to 13 residues. From germline, CDR1 is LNHNV and CDR2 YYDKDF (reference sequence). In DNA form, the CDR3 reads TGTGCCACCAGCAGGACGAGAGGAAACACCATATATTTT. This sequence encodes CATSRTRGNTIYF.

The chain employs TRBV5-1 and TRBJ2-1; D not resolved. V was clipped by 3 bases and J by 6 bases, with 10 bases between them. The CDR3 runs 13 residues. CDR1 and CDR2 (germline): SGHRS, YFSETQ. DNA for the CDR3: TGCGCCAGCAGCTCCTCGGGTGCCAATGAGCAGTTCTTC. Amino acids: CASSSSGANEQFF.

This clonotype has only a few counts. The chain is built from TRBV7-6 and TRBJ2-7; 11 nucleotides align to TRBD2. The CDR3 length is 14 residues. Germline CDR1 is SGHVS and CDR2 is FNYEAQ. V lost 6 bases, J lost 2 bases, and 3 bases stayed unmatched. The chain's CDR3 is CASSRSGGAYEQYF. CDR3 nucleotides: TGTGCCAGCAGTCGTAGCGGGGGGGCCTACGAGCAGTACTTC. Full variable domain (rest looked up from reference TRBV7-6 and TRBJ2-7): GAGVSQSPRYKVTKRGQDVALRCDPISGHVSLYWYRQALGQGPEFLTYFNYEAQQDKSGLPNDRFSAERPEGSISTLTIQRTEQRDSAMYRCASSRSGGAYEQYFGPGTRLTVT.

This clonotype appeared a few times. The gene calls are TRBV5-1 and TRBJ2-2; D not resolved. The CDR3 runs 11 residues. V lost 5 bases, J lost 1 base, and 0 bases lay in between. CDR1 is SGHRS, CDR2 YFSETQ, per germline. The CDR3 DNA follows: TGCGCCAGCAGGAACACCGGGGAGCTGTTTTTT. It translates to CASRNTGELFF.

There are a few counts of this clonotype. The chain carries TRBV27 and TRBJ1-5, with D possibly being TRBD1 (6 bases). From germline, CDR1 is MNHEY and CDR2 SMNVEV (reference sequence). The CDR3 contains 15 residues. Trimming took 3 bases from V and 7 from J, leaving 16 bases between them. In DNA form, the CDR3 reads TGTGCCAGCAGTTTGGTGGGCGGGGGCGGCCAGCCCCAGCATTTT. Protein sequence: CASSLVGGGGQPQHF.

This clonotype has a handful of counts. This chain joins TRBV27 and TRBJ1-6, with D possibly matching TRBD1 (5 bases). Trimming took off 8 bases at V and 9 bases at J, with 17 bases between the two ends. This CDR3 comprises 14 residues. Germline lookup yields CDR1 MNHEY and CDR2 SMNVEV (reference sequence). As DNA, the CDR3 is TGTGCCAGCGCTCCGTGGGGGGACGGTTCACCCCTCCACTTT. Encoded protein: CASAPWGDGSPLHF.

This clonotype came up a few times. The CDR3 spells CAISETGYTEAFF. In DNA, the CDR3 is TGTGCCATCAGTGAGACCGGGTACACTGAAGCTTTCTTT. The chain is built from TRBV10-3 and TRBJ1-1; D is undetermined. Trimming took 2 bases from V and 3 from J, leaving 7 bases between them. The CDR3 has 13 amino acids. CDR1 is ENHRY and CDR2 is SYGVKD in the germline V gene.

V is TRBV7-9 and J is TRBJ1-5; D not certain. In germline, CDR1 is SEHNR, CDR2 FQNEAQ (reference sequence). The CDR3 consists of 14 residues. Between the trimmed V and J ends, which lost 5 bases and 9 bases, there was a span of 17 bases. CDR3 coding DNA: TGTGCCAGCAGCACGGACGGAGGGCGATTGCCCCAGCATTTT. Translating it yields CASSTDGGRLPQHF.

This clonotype was detected a few times. The chain combines TRBV3-1 with TRBJ1-2; TRBD1 matches 8 bases. Germline V CDR1 and CDR2: LGHDT, YNNKEL (reference sequence). The CDR3 spans 15 residues. V was clipped by 3 bases and J by 3 bases; unmatched bases: 6. The CDR3 spells CASSQTGDGDYGYTF. The CDR3 coding sequence is TGTGCCAGCAGCCAGACAGGGGACGGAGACTATGGCTACACCTTC.

This clonotype was counted a few times. V and J are TRBV10-1 and TRBJ1-1, with no clear D. CDR3 length: 13 amino acids. V shed 6 bases and J shed 0 bases, with 8 bases lying between them. Germline V lookup: CDR1 WNHNN, CDR2 SYGVQD (reference sequence). The CDR3 loop is CASSAVLNTEAFF. CDR3 bases: TGCGCCAGCAGCGCGGTATTGAACACTGAAGCTTTCTTT.

J is TRBJ2-1 and V is TRBV18; D is perhaps TRBD1 or TRBD2 (5 bases each). The germline V gene has CDR1 KGHSH and CDR2 LQKENI. The CDR3 sequence is 14 residues long. V gave up 1 base and J gave up 8 bases, with 12 bases separating them. The CDR3 region has the DNA TGTGCCAGCTCACCACTGGGGGTGGGCGATGAGCAGTTCTTC. This sequence encodes CASSPLGVGDEQFF. Variable domain in full (rest from reference TRBV18 and TRBJ2-1): NAGVMQNPRHLVRRRGQEARLRCSPMKGHSHVYWYRQLPEEGLKFMVYLQKENIIDESGMPKERFSAEFPKEGPSILRIQQVVRGDSAAYFCASSPLGVGDEQFFGPGTRLTVL.

This clonotype turned up a few times. The chain uses TRBV6-1 and TRBJ2-2, with TRBD2 identical over 11 bases. This CDR3 is built from 15 residues. With V trimmed by 3 bases and J by 4 bases, 1 base remained unmatched. Germline CDR1 is MNHNS and CDR2 is SASEGT. CDR3 coding DNA: TGTGCCAGCAGTGAGGGACTAGCGGCCACCGGGGAGCTGTTTTTT. As protein: CASSEGLAATGELFF.

The chain carries TRBV4-3 and TRBJ2-6; tentative D call: TRBD1 (5 bases). Germline V gene lookup returns CDR1 LGHNA and CDR2 YSLEER. Trimming pared 2 bases from V and 0 bases from J, leaving 11 bases between. The CDR3 extends over 17 amino acids. CDR3 bases: TGCGCCAGCAGCCAAATAACAGACAGCTCTGGGGCCAACGTCCTGACTTTC. It is translated as CASSQITDSSGANVLTF.

This clonotype has just a few counts. This chain links TRBV27 with TRBJ2-3, with 11 bases matching TRBD2. J gave up 3 bases and V 5 bases, and 7 bases lay outside the gene matches. Germline V gene lookup returns CDR1 MNHEY and CDR2 SMNVEV (reference sequence). The CDR3 length is 16 residues. CDR3 sequence (DNA): TGTGCCAGCAGTCCTTTTAGCGGGGGGGCGACAGATACGCAGTATTTT. Translated, it gives CASSPFSGGATDTQYF.

This clonotype was seen only a few times. The chain carries TRBV6-2 or TRBV6-3 and TRBJ2-2, with D perhaps given as TRBD1 or TRBD2 (5 bases each). The CDR3 sequence is 15 residues long. Between the trimmed V and J ends, which lost 4 bases and 3 bases, there was a span of 12 bases. Germline-derived CDR1 and CDR2 are MNHEY and SVGEGT. The CDR3 reads CASSWDGADTGELFF. The CDR3 DNA is TGTGCCAGCAGTTGGGACGGGGCGGACACCGGGGAGCTGTTTTTT.

This clonotype was seen a handful of times. V and J are TRBV11-2 and TRBJ2-5, with D perhaps matching TRBD1 (6 bases). V was clipped by 6 bases and J by 5 bases, with 13 bases between them. Germline CDR1 and CDR2: SGHAT and FQNNGV. This CDR3 region has 13 residues. CDR3 amino acids: CASSLGRGETQYF. The DNA for the CDR3 is TGTGCCAGCAGTTTGGGAAGGGGGGAGACCCAGTACTTC.